Included here is one TCR beta chain sequence, with context. Its antigen is unidentified. Primers included in the PCR were 60 Vbeta and 13 Jbeta primers. Clones were read by immunoSEQ multiplex PCR, and TCRdb kept only the in-frame ones, dropping some. The repertoire consists of 180,000 or so clones, with 77% occurring once and the leading ten covering more than 3%. This entry belongs to a study of cytomegalovirus exposure and HLA in healthy donors. Study context: Around 87 million unique TCRs, all from HLA-typed donors, were included in an early release of the data. General study findings and limits: A few of the chains that were CMV-associated were confirmed in vitro to be specific for CMV antigens. An analysis that was carried out later associated 15,000 to 20,000 TCR beta sequences with HLA alleles at 0.05 false discovery rate.

The sequence was collected from a woman in her sixties in good health and CMV-seropositive. Source material: PBMCs.

CDR3 region: CASSVAGGGGLGTDTQYF. DNA for the CDR3: TGTGCCAGCAGCGTAGCAGGGGGTGGGGGGTTGGGAACAGATACGCAGTATTTT. The chain combines TRBV9 with TRBJ2-3, with D perhaps matching TRBD1 (7 bases). Trimming removed 0 bases from V and 3 bases from J, with 20 bases in between. The length of the CDR3 is 18 residues. Germline lookup yields CDR1 SGDLS and CDR2 YYNGEE.